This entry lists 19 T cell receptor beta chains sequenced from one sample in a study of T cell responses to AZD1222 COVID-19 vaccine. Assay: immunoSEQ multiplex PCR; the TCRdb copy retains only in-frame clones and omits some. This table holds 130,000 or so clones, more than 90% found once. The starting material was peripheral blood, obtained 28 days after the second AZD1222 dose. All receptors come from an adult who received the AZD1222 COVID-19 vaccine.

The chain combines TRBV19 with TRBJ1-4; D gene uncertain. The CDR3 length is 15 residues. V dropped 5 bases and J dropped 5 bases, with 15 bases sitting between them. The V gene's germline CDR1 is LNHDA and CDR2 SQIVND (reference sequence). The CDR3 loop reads CASSPGSRRNEKLFF. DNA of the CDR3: TGTGCCAGTAGTCCGGGGAGCCGGAGAAATGAAAAACTGTTTTTT.

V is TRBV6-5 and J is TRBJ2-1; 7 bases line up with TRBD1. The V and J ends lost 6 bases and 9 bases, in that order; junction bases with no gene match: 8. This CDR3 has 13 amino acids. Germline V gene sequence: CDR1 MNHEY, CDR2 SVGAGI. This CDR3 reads CASRLTGDSEQFF. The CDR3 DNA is TGTGCCAGCAGATTAACAGGGGATAGTGAGCAGTTCTTC.

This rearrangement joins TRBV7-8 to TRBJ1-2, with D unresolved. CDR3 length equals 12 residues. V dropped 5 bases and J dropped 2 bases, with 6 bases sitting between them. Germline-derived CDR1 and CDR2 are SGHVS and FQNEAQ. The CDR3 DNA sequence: TGTGCCAGCAGCGAGGTCAACTATGGCTACACCTTC. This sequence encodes CASSEVNYGYTF. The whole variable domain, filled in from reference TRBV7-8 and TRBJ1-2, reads GAGVSQSPRYKVAKRGQDVALRCDPISGHVSLFWYQQALGQGPEFLTYFQNEAQLDKSGLPSDRFFAERPEGSVSTLKIQRTQQEDSAVYLCASSEVNYGYTFGSGTRLTVV.

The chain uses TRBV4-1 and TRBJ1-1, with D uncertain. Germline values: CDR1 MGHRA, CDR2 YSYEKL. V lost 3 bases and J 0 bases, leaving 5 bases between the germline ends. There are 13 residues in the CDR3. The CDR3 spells CASSQGMNTEAFF. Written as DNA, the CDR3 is TGCGCCAGCAGCCAGGGCATGAACACTGAAGCTTTCTTT.

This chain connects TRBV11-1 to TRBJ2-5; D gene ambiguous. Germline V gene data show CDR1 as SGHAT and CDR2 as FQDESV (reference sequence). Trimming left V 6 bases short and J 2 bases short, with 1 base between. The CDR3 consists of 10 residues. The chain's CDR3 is CASSQETQYF. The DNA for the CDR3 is TGTGCCAGCAGTCAAGAGACCCAGTACTTC.

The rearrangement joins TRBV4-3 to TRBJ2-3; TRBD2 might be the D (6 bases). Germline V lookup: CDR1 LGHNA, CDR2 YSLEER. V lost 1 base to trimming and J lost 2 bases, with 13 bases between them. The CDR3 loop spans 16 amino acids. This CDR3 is CASSQGRERVTDTQYF. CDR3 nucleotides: TGCGCCAGCAGCCAAGGGAGGGAAAGGGTCACAGATACGCAGTATTTT.

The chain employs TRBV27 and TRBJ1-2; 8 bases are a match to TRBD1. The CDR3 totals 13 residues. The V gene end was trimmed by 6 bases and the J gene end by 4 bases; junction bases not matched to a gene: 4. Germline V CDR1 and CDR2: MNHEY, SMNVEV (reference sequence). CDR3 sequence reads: CASRDRAGYGYTF. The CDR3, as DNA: TGTGCCAGCAGGGACAGGGCCGGCTATGGCTACACCTTC.

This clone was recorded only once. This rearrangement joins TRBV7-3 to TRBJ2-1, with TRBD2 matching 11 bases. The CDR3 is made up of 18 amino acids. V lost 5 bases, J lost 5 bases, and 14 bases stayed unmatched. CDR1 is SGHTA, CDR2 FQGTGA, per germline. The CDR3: CASSPGNSGGDRNNEQFF. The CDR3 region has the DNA TGTGCCAGCAGCCCAGGGAATAGCGGGGGGGACCGTAACAATGAGCAGTTCTTC.

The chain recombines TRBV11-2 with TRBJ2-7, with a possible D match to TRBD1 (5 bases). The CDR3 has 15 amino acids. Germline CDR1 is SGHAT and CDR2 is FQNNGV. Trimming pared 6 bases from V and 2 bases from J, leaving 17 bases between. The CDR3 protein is CASSLLQDKTYEQYV. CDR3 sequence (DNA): TGTGCCAGCAGTCTCCTTCAGGACAAAACCTACGAGCAGTACGTC.

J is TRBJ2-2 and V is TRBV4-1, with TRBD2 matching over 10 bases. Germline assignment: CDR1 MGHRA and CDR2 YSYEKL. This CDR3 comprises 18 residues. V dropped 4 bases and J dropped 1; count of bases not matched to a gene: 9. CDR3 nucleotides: TGCGCCAGCAGCCCCGGACTAGCGGACATAATGAACACCGGGGAGCTGTTTTTT. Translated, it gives CASSPGLADIMNTGELFF.

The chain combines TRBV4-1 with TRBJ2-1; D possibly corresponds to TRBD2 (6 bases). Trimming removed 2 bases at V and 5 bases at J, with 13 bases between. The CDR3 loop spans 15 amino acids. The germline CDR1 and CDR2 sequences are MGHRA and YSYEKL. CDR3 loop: CASSQFGLANNEQFF. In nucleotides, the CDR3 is TGCGCCAGCAGCCAATTCGGCCTAGCGAACAATGAGCAGTTCTTC.

The CDR3 region is CAWRGQGGNTIYF. CDR3 nucleotides: TGTGCCTGGAGAGGACAGGGAGGAAACACCATATATTTT. The chain is built from TRBV30 and TRBJ1-3; 8 bases line up with TRBD1. The CDR3 is made up of 13 amino acids. Germline lookup yields CDR1 GTSNPN and CDR2 SVGIG (reference sequence). Trimming cost V 3 bases and J 4 bases; bases outside gene matches: 2.

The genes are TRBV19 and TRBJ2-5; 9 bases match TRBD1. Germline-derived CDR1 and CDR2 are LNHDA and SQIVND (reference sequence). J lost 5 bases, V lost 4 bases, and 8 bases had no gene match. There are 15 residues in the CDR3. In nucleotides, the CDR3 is TGTGCCAGTAGTAAATTCCGACAGGGGGGTGAGACCCAGTACTTC. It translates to CASSKFRQGGETQYF.

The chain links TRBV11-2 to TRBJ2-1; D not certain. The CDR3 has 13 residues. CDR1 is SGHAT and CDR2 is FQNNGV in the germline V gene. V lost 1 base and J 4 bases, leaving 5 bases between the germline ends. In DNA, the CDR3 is TGTGCCAGCAGCTTAGGAGCGTACAATGAGCAGTTCTTC. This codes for CASSLGAYNEQFF.

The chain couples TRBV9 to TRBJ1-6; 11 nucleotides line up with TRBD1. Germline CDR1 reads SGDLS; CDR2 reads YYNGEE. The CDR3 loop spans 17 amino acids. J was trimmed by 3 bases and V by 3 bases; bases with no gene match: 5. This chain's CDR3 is CASSAGTGGIYNSPLHF. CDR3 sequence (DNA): TGTGCCAGCAGCGCCGGGACAGGGGGTATCTATAATTCACCCCTCCACTTT.

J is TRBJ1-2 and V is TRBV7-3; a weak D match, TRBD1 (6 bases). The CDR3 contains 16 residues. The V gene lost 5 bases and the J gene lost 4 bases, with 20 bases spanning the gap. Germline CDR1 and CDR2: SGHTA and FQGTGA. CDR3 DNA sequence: TGTGCCAGCAGCATCCAAGCCGGGGGCGCGACCTATGGCTACACCTTC. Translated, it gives CASSIQAGGATYGYTF.

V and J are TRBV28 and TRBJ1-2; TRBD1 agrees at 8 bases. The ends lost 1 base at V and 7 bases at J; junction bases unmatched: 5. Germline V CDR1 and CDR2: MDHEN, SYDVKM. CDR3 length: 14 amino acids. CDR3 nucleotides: TGTGCCAGCAGTTTATCGCAGGGGGCAACTGGCTACACCTTC. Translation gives CASSLSQGATGYTF.

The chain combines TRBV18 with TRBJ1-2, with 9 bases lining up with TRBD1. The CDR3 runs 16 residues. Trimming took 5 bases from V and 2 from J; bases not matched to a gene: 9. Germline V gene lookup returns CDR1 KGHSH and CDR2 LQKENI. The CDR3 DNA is TGTGCCAGCTCAGAACGCACCGGGACAGGGAACTATGGCTACACCTTC. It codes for CASSERTGTGNYGYTF. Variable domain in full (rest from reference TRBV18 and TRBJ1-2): NAGVMQNPRHLVRRRGQEARLRCSPMKGHSHVYWYRQLPEEGLKFMVYLQKENIIDESGMPKERFSAEFPKEGPSILRIQQVVRGDSAAYFCASSERTGTGNYGYTFGSGTRLTVV.

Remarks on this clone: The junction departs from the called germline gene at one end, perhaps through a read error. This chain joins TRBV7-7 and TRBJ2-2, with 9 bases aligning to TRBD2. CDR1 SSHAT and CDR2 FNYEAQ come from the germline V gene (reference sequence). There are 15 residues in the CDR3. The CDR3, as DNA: TGTGCTAGCAGTCCGACTAGCGGAAGCACCGGGGAGCTGTTTTTT. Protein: CASSPTSGSTGELFF.